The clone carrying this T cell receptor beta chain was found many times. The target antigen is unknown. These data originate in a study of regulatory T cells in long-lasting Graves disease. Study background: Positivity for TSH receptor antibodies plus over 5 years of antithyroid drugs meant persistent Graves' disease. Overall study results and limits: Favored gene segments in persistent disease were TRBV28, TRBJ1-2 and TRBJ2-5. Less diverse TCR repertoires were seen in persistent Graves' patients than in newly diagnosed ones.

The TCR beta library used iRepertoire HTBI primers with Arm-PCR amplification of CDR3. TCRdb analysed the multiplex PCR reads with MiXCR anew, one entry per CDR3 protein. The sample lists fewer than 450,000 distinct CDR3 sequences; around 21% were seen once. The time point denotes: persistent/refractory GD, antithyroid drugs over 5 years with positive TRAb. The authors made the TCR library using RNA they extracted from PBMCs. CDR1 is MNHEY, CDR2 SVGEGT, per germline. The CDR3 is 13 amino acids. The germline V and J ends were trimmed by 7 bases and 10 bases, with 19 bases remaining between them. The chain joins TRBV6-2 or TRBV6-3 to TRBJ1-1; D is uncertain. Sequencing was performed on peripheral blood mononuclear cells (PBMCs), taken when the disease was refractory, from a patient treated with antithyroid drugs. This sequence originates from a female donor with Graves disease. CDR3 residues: CASKARQNMVAFF. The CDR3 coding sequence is TGTGCCAGCAAGGCACGGCAAAACATGGTAGCTTTCTTT.